The clone carrying this T cell receptor beta chain was picked up a small number of times. Its target is not known. The PCR made use of 60 Vbeta and 13 Jbeta primers. The table came from immunoSEQ multiplex PCR; TCRdb's copy has only in-frame clones and leaves some out. This sample has 20,000 to 25,000 clones; 75% to 80% occur once, and the top ten carry 3.5% to 5.5%. Per the germline V gene, CDR1 is GTSNPN and CDR2 is SVGIG (reference sequence). The V gene lost 4 bases and the J gene lost 3 bases, with 13 bases spanning the gap. This CDR3 is 14 amino acids long. These data come from a study of cytomegalovirus exposure and HLA in healthy donors. Points from the study as a whole: Indistinguishable V segments such as TRBV6-2 and TRBV6-3 were excluded. The study labeled 150 to 200 TCR beta chains cytomegalovirus-associated. Under in vitro conditions, a few CMV-associated chains were confirmed as specific for CMV antigens.

The donors gave bone marrow, and they were healthy. The clonotype originates from a male donor in good health and CMV-seronegative. The chain recombines TRBV30 with TRBJ1-5, with D perhaps matching TRBD1 (5 bases). Material for sequencing was PBMCs. The CDR3 coding sequence is TGTGCCTGGACTCAGGGTTTGGACAATCAGCCCCAGCATTTT. As protein: CAWTQGLDNQPQHF.